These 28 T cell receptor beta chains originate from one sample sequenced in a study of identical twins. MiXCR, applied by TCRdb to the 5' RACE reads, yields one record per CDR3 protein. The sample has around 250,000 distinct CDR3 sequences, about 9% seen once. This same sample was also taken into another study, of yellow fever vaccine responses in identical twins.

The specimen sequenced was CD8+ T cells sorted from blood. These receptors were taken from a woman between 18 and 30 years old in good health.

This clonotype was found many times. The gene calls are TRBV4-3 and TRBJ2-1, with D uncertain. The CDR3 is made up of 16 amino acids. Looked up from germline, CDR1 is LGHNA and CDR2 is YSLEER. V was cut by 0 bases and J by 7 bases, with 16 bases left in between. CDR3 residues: CASSQDRTTQTNEQFF. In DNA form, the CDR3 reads TGCGCCAGCAGCCAAGATCGCACTACTCAGACTAATGAGCAGTTCTTC.

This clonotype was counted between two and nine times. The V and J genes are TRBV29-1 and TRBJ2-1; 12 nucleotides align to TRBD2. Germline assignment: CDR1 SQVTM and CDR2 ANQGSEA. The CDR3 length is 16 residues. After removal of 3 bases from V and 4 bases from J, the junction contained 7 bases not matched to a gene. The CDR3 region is CSVDRASGGDYNEQFF. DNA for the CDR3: TGCAGCGTTGACCGGGCTAGCGGGGGGGATTACAATGAGCAGTTCTTC.

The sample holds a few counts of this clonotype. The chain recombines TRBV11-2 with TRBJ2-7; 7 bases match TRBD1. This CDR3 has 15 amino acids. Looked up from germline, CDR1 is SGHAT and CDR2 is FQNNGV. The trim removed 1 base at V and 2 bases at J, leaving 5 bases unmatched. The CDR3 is CASSLASGTAYEQYF. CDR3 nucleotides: TGTGCCAGCAGCTTAGCATCCGGGACAGCCTACGAGCAGTACTTC. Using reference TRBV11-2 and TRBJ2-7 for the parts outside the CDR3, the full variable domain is EAGVAQSPRYKIIEKRQSVAFWCNPISGHATLYWYQQILGQGPKLLIQFQNNGVVDDSQLPKDRFSAERLKGVDSTLKIQPAKLEDSAVYLCASSLASGTAYEQYFGPGTRLTVT.

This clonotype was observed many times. CDR3 sequence reads: CSVVASGTTGELFF. Here the CDR3 DNA reads TGCAGCGTTGTTGCTAGCGGAACCACCGGGGAGCTGTTTTTT. The chain is built from TRBV29-1 and TRBJ2-2; 7 bases match TRBD2. CDR3 length: 14 residues. V was pared by 4 bases and J by 4 bases, with 6 bases of the junction left unmatched. The germline V gene encodes CDR1 SQVTM and CDR2 ANQGSEA.

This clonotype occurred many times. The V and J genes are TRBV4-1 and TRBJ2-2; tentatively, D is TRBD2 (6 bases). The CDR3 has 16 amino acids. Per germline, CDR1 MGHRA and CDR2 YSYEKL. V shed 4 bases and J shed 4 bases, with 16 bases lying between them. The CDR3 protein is CASSLEGPSITGELFF. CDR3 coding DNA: TGCGCCAGCAGCCTGGAGGGGCCATCGATCACCGGGGAGCTGTTTTTT.

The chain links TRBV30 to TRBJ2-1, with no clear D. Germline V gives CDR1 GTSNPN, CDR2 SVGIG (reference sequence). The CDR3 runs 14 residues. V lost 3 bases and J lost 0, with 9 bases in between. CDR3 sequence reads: CAWRIRSSYNEQFF. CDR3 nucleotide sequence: TGTGCCTGGAGGATCAGGAGCTCCTACAATGAGCAGTTCTTC.

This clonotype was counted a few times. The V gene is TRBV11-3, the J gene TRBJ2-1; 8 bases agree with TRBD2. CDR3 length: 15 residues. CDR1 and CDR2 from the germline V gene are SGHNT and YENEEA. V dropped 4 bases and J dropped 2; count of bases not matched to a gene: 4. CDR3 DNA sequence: TGTGCCAGCAGCTCCCCAGCGGGAGCCTACAATGAGCAGTTCTTC. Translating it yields CASSSPAGAYNEQFF.

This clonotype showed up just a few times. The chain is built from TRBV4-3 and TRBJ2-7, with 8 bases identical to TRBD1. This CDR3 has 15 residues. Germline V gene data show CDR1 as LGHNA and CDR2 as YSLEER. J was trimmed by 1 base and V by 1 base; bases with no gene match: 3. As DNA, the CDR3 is TGCGCCAGCAGCCAAGGACAGGGGTATTCCTACGAGCAGTACTTC. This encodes CASSQGQGYSYEQYF.

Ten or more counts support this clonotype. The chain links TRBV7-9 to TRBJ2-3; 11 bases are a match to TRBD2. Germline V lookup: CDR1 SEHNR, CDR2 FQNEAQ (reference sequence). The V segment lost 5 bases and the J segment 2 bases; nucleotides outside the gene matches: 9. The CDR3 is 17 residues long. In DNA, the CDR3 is TGTGCCAGCAGCCCACGACTAGCGGGGAGCAACACAGATACGCAGTATTTT. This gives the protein CASSPRLAGSNTDTQYF.

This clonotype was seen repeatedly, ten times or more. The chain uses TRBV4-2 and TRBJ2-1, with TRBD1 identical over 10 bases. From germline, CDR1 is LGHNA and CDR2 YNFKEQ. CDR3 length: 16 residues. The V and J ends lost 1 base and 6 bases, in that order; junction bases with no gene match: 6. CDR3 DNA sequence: TGTGCCAGCAGCCAAGGACCCGGGACAGGGGCCAATGAGCAGTTCTTC. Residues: CASSQGPGTGANEQFF.

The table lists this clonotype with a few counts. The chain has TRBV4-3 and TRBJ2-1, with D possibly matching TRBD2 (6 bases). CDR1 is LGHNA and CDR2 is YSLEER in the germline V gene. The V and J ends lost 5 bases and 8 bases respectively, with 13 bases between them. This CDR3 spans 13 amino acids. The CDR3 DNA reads TGCGCCAGCAGCGTGGGAGGAGCGGATGAGCAGTTCTTC. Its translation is CASSVGGADEQFF.

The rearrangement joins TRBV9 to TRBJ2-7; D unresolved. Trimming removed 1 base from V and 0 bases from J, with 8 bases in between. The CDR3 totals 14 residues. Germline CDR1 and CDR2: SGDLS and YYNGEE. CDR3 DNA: TGTGCCAGCAGCGTATATTCGGGCTCCTACGAGCAGTACTTC. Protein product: CASSVYSGSYEQYF.

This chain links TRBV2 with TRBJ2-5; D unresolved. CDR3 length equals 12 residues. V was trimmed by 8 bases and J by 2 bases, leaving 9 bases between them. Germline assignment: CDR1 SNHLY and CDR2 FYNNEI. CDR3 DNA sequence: TGTGCCAGCCAACCTGGTCAAGAGACCCAGTACTTC. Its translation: CASQPGQETQYF.

The CDR3 coding sequence is TGTGCCAGCAGCCCTACAGGGGGCCGGGGGCCGTTCTTC. Its translation: CASSPTGGRGPFF. The rearrangement uses TRBV5-6 and TRBJ2-1, with 9 bases lining up with TRBD1. J lost 15 bases, V lost 4 bases, and 11 bases had no gene match. The length of the CDR3 is 13 residues. Germline-derived CDR1 and CDR2 are SGHDT and YYEEEE.

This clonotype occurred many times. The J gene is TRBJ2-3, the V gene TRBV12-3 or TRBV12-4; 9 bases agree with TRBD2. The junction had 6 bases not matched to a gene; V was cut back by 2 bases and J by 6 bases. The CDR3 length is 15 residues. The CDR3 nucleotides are TGTGCCAGCAGTTTAATAGCGGGAGTCTTTGATACGCAGTATTTT. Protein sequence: CASSLIAGVFDTQYF.

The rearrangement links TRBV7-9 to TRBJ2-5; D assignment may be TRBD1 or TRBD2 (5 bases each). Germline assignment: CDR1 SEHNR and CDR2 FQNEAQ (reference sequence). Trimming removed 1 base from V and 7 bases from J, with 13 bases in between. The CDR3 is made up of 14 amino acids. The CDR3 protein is CASSLVTGDGTQYF. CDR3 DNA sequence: TGTGCCAGCAGCTTAGTAACCGGGGACGGGACCCAGTACTTC.

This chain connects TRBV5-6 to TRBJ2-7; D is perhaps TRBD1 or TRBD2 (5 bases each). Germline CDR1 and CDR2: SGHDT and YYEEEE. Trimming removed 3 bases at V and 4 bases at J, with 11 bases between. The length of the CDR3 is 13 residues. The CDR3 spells CASSSWGWYEQYF. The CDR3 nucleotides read TGTGCCAGCAGCTCCTGGGGGTGGTACGAGCAGTACTTC.

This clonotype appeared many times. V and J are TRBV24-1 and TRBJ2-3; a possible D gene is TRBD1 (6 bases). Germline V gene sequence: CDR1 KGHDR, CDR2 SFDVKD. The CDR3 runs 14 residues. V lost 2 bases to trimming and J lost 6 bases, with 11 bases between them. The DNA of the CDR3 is TGTGCCACCAGTGATTGGACAGTGGTCGATACGCAGTATTTT. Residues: CATSDWTVVDTQYF.

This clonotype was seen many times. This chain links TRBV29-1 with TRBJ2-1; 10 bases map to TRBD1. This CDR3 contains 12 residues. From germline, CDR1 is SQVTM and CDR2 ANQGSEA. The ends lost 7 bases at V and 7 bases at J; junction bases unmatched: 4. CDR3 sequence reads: CSAMDRGNEQFF. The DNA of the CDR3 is TGCAGCGCCATGGACAGGGGGAATGAGCAGTTCTTC.

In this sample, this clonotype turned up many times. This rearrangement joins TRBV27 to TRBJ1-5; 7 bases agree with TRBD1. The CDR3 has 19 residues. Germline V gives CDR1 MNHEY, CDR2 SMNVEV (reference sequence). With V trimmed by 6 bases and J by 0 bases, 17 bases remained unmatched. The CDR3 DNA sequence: TGTGCCAGCAGACAAATGGGACAGTACACTCTACGTAGCAATCAGCCCCAGCATTTT. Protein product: CASRQMGQYTLRSNQPQHF.

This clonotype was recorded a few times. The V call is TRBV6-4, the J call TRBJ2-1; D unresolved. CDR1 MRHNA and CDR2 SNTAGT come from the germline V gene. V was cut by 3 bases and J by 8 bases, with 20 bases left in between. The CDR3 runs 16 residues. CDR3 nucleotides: TGTGCCAGCAGTGAGCCCATCGGGCAGCAAAGGCATGAGCAGTTCTTC. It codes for CASSEPIGQQRHEQFF.

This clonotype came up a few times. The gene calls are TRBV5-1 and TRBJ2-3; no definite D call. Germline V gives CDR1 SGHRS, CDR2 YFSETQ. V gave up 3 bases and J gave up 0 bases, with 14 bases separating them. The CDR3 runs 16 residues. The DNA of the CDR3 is TGCGCCAGCAGCTCCTCTGTGACACGTAGCACAGATACGCAGTATTTT. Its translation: CASSSSVTRSTDTQYF.

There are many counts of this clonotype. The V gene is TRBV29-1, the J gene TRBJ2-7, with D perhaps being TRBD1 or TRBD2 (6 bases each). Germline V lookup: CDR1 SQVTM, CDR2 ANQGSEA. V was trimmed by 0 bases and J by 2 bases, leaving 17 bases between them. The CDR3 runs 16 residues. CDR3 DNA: TGCAGCGTTGAAGATCGAAGGGGGGCGAATACCTACGAGCAGTACTTC. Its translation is CSVEDRRGANTYEQYF.

The CDR3 DNA reads TGCAGCGTTGCCCTAATCGGCACCGGGGAGCTGTTTTTT. Protein sequence: CSVALIGTGELFF. The chain couples TRBV29-1 to TRBJ2-2; D gene unclear. The germline V gene has CDR1 SQVTM and CDR2 ANQGSEA. CDR3 length: 13 amino acids. The V and J ends lost 4 bases and 4 bases respectively, with 10 bases between them.

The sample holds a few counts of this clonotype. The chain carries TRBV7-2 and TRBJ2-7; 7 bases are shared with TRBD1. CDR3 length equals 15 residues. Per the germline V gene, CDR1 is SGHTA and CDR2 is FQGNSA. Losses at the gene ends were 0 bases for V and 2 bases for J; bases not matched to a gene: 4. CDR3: CASSLAPTGPYEQYF. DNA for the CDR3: TGTGCCAGCAGCTTAGCTCCGACAGGGCCCTACGAGCAGTACTTC.

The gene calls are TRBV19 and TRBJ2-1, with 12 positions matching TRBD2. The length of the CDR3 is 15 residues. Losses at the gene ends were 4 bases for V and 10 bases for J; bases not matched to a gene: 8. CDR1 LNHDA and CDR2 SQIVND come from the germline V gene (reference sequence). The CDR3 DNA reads TGTGCCAGTAGTAGTAGGACTAGCGGGGCGTGGGAGCAGTTCTTC. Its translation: CASSSRTSGAWEQFF.

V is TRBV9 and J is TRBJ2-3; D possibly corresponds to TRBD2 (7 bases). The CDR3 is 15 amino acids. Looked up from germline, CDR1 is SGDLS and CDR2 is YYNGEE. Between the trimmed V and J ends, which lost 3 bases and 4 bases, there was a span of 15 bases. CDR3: CASSARGGVADTQYF. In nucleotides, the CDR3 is TGTGCCAGCAGCGCTAGGGGGGGGGTGGCAGATACGCAGTATTTT.

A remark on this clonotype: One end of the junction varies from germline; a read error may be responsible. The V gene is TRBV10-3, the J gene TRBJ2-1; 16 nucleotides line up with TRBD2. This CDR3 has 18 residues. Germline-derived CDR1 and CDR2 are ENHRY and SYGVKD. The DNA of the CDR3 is TGTACCATCAGTTTATCGGGACTAGCGGGAGGGCCCTACAATGAGCAGTTCTTC. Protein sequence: CTISLSGLAGGPYNEQFF.